The 27 T cell receptor beta chains listed next were all sequenced from one sample in a study of CD8 T cells in Susac syndrome. The authors reverse transcribed about 0.5 to 1 ug RNA with random hexamers. TCRdb redid the calling of the immunoSEQ multiplex PCR reads with MiXCR, one entry per CDR3 protein. This table holds over 100,000 distinct CDR3 sequences, 90% to 96% found once. Sequences were obtained from CD4+ T cells from PBMCs. The receptors shown here come from a human donor in good health.

This chain joins TRBV27 and TRBJ1-1; D is possibly TRBD1 (6 bases). With 4 bases removed from V and 1 base from J, the gap between germline ends came to 13 bases. Germline V CDR1 and CDR2: MNHEY, SMNVEV (reference sequence). There are 15 residues in the CDR3. In DNA, the CDR3 is TGTGCCAGCAGTTCCCGCGGGACATCGAACACTGAAGCTTTCTTT. This sequence encodes CASSSRGTSNTEAFF.

This clonotype was observed a single time. This rearrangement joins TRBV7-8 to TRBJ2-1; 7 bases map to TRBD2. J lost 7 bases, V lost 2 bases, and 2 bases had no gene match. The CDR3 length is 13 residues. CDR1 and CDR2 (germline): SGHVS, FQNEAQ. CDR3 protein: CASSLWEGNEQFF. The CDR3 nucleotides are TGTGCCAGCAGCTTATGGGAGGGGAATGAGCAGTTCTTC.

This clonotype was recorded once. The chain employs TRBV20-1 and TRBJ1-5; 7 bases are shared with TRBD1. The CDR3 extends over 15 amino acids. V was pared by 4 bases and J by 2 bases, with 8 bases of the junction left unmatched. The V gene's germline CDR1 is DFQATT and CDR2 SNEGSKA (reference sequence). The CDR3 loop is CSATRRQGGNQPQHF. DNA for the CDR3: TGCAGTGCTACCCGACGACAGGGAGGCAATCAGCCCCAGCATTTT.

The chain links TRBV30 to TRBJ1-3; D is unresolved. V lost 2 bases, J lost 2 bases, and 7 bases lay in between. Looked up from germline, CDR1 is GTSNPN and CDR2 is SVGIG (reference sequence). The CDR3 is made up of 13 amino acids. Here the CDR3 DNA reads TGTGCCTGGAGTCCACGACCTGGAAACACCATATATTTT. Translated: CAWSPRPGNTIYF.

This sequence joins TRBV5-1 and TRBJ2-7; D perhaps matches TRBD1 (6 bases). Germline V gives CDR1 SGHRS, CDR2 YFSETQ. The length of the CDR3 is 15 residues. Trimming shortened V by 4 bases and J by 7 bases, and 21 bases separated the two germline ends. The CDR3 reads CASSPERGNPQEQYF. CDR3 nucleotides: TGCGCCAGCAGCCCGGAGAGGGGGAACCCACAGGAGCAGTACTTC.

J is TRBJ2-2 and V is TRBV7-9; a possible D gene is TRBD1 (6 bases). CDR1 SEHNR and CDR2 FQNEAQ come from the germline V gene (reference sequence). The ends were cut back, 5 bases at V and 0 bases at J, with 13 bases in the middle. The CDR3 contains 16 residues. For the CDR3, the DNA is TGTGCCAGCAGCCCAAAAGGGACAACGAACACCGGGGAGCTGTTTTTT. Translated, it gives CASSPKGTTNTGELFF.

The table lists this clonotype with a count of one. This chain connects TRBV12-3 or TRBV12-4 to TRBJ2-3; a weak D match, TRBD1 (5 bases). The CDR3 runs to 14 residues. The V and J ends lost 3 bases and 5 bases respectively, with 12 bases between them. In DNA, the CDR3 is TGTGCCAGCAGTTTGTCAGGGAAAGTAGATACGCAGTATTTT. Translated: CASSLSGKVDTQYF.

This clonotype was detected only once. The chain is built from TRBV15 and TRBJ2-7, with D possibly matching TRBD1 (6 bases). The V gene's germline CDR1 is LNHNV and CDR2 YYDKDF (reference sequence). V dropped 1 base and J dropped 5 bases, with 15 bases sitting between them. The CDR3 has 15 residues. The chain's CDR3 is CATSRGGQGIDEQYF. The CDR3 nucleotides read TGTGCCACCAGCAGAGGTGGGCAGGGGATCGACGAGCAGTACTTC.

V gene TRBV5-1 combines with J gene TRBJ2-1; maybe TRBD2 (6 bases). Deletions cut 0 bases from V and 1 base from J, with 8 bases between. The CDR3 extends over 15 amino acids. From germline, CDR1 is SGHRS and CDR2 YFSETQ. The CDR3 DNA follows: TGCGCCAGCAGCTTGGTCGGGACTTCCTACAATGAGCAGTTCTTC. It encodes CASSLVGTSYNEQFF. The full variable domain, in which reference TRBV5-1 and TRBJ2-1 provide the parts outside the CDR3, is KAGVTQTPRYLIKTRGQQVTLSCSPISGHRSVSWYQQTPGQGLQFLFEYFSETQRNKGNFPGRFSGRQFSNSRSEMNVSTLELGDSALYLCASSLVGTSYNEQFFGPGTRLTVL.

The CDR3 reads CASSGGTDYEQYF. CDR3 in DNA: TGTGCCAGCAGTGGGGGGACGGACTACGAGCAGTACTTC. The rearrangement links TRBV12-3 or TRBV12-4 to TRBJ2-7; TRBD2 is a possible D gene (6 bases). This CDR3 has 13 residues. The V end lost 5 bases, the J end lost 3 bases, and 11 bases lay between the germline ends.

This clonotype was seen just once. The V and J genes are TRBV23-1 and TRBJ1-5; possible D gene TRBD1, 6 bases. TRBV23-1 is marked as an open reading frame, function uncertain. CDR3 length: 13 amino acids. The V and J ends lost 7 bases and 12 bases respectively, with 19 bases between them. DNA of the CDR3: TGCGCCAGCACCATACCCGACAGGCGCCTCCAGCATTTT. Amino acid sequence: CASTIPDRRLQHF.

This rearrangement joins TRBV28 to TRBJ2-7; 10 bases are shared with TRBD2. J gave up 6 bases and V 3 bases, and 8 bases lay outside the gene matches. CDR1 and CDR2 (germline): MDHEN, SYDVKM. This CDR3 contains 15 residues. The chain's CDR3 is CASSLAASGSSEQYF. The CDR3 DNA reads as TGTGCCAGCAGTTTGGCGGCTAGCGGGAGTAGCGAGCAGTACTTC.

This clonotype was observed a single time. This chain joins TRBV6-5 and TRBJ2-7, with TRBD1 identical over 10 bases. This CDR3 contains 14 residues. Germline loops: CDR1 MNHEY, CDR2 SVGAGI. Trimming cost V 6 bases and J 7 bases; bases outside gene matches: 9. The CDR3, as DNA: TGTGCCAGCAGGGGACAGGGGCGCCCCTCGGAGCAGTACTTC. This codes for CASRGQGRPSEQYF.

The chain couples TRBV2 to TRBJ2-2, with D tentatively TRBD2 (6 bases). The CDR3 runs to 15 residues. Germline V CDR1 and CDR2: SNHLY, FYNNEI. Trimming removed 7 bases at V and 0 bases at J, with 12 bases between. CDR3 nucleotides: TGTGCCAGCAAGGAGGGGACGTCGAACACCGGGGAGCTGTTTTTT. It is translated as CASKEGTSNTGELFF.

This rearrangement joins TRBV18 to TRBJ2-7; 12 bases align to TRBD2. Trimming at V came to 6 bases and at J to 5 bases, leaving 8 bases not matched to a gene. The CDR3 is made up of 15 amino acids. Germline V gene sequence: CDR1 KGHSH, CDR2 LQKENI. The CDR3 is CASSPTSGGIDEQYF. The CDR3 nucleotides read TGTGCCAGCTCCCCTACTAGCGGGGGGATTGACGAGCAGTACTTC.

This chain links TRBV28 with TRBJ2-5; D is perhaps TRBD2 (6 bases). Germline CDR1 and CDR2: MDHEN and SYDVKM. V was cut by 3 bases and J by 0 bases, with 8 bases left in between. This CDR3 is built from 14 residues. For the CDR3, the DNA is TGTGCCAGCAGTTTCGGAGGGTACCAAGAGACCCAGTACTTC. This translates into CASSFGGYQETQYF.

The V call is TRBV7-2, the J call TRBJ2-2, with a weak D call TRBD1 (6 bases). This CDR3 contains 16 residues. The ends were cut back, 1 base at V and 3 bases at J, with 12 bases in the middle. Looked up from germline, CDR1 is SGHTA and CDR2 is FQGNSA. In DNA form, the CDR3 reads TGTGCCAGCAGCTTAGAGGGCAGGGGTCACACCGGGGAGCTGTTTTTT. Protein: CASSLEGRGHTGELFF. The complete variable domain, with remaining parts taken from reference TRBV7-2 and TRBJ2-2, reads GAGVSQSPSNKVTEKGKDVELRCDPISGHTALYWYRQSLGQGLEFLIYFQGNSAPDKSGLPSDRFSAERTGGSVSTLTIQRTQQEDSAVYLCASSLEGRGHTGELFFGEGSRLTVL.

The rearrangement uses TRBV24-1 and TRBJ1-2, with D perhaps matching TRBD1 (5 bases). V lost 5 bases to trimming and J lost 13 bases, with 19 bases between them. Germline values: CDR1 KGHDR, CDR2 SFDVKD. The length of the CDR3 is 13 residues. Here the CDR3 reads CATSAAGDRAATF. DNA for the CDR3: TGTGCCACCAGTGCCGCGGGGGATAGGGCCGCCACCTTC.

The rearrangement joins TRBV5-1 to TRBJ2-5; D uncertain. This CDR3 has 15 amino acids. Germline V gene lookup returns CDR1 SGHRS and CDR2 YFSETQ. V lost 0 bases to trimming and J lost 2 bases, with 11 bases between them. Here the CDR3 DNA reads TGCGCCAGCAGCTTGGTGATGGGCGGACAAGAGACCCAGTACTTC. It translates to CASSLVMGGQETQYF.

The genes are TRBV7-9 and TRBJ2-5; 11 bases line up with TRBD2. J lost 8 bases, V lost 4 bases, and 9 bases had no gene match. CDR3 size: 15 residues. Per the germline V gene, CDR1 is SEHNR and CDR2 is FQNEAQ (reference sequence). DNA for the CDR3: TGTGCCAGCAGCTCCTTAGCGGGAGGGCCAACCACCCAGTACTTC. It yields the protein CASSSLAGGPTTQYF.

The chain employs TRBV10-3 and TRBJ2-2; TRBD1 matches 8 bases. J lost 2 bases, V lost 6 bases, and 5 bases had no gene match. In germline, CDR1 is ENHRY, CDR2 SYGVKD. The CDR3 spans 15 residues. The CDR3 DNA reads TGTGCCATCAGGGAGGGACAGGATAACACCGGGGAGCTGTTTTTT. The encoded protein is CAIREGQDNTGELFF.

The chain uses TRBV3-1 and TRBJ1-5; D not certain. CDR3 length: 14 amino acids. Germline CDR1 and CDR2: LGHDT and YNNKEL (reference sequence). V was shortened by 5 bases and J by 0 bases, with 8 bases between the two germline ends. This CDR3 is CASSSRNSNQPQHF. Here the CDR3 DNA reads TGTGCCAGCAGCTCTAGAAATAGCAATCAGCCCCAGCATTTT. The variable domain in full, with the rest retrieved from reference TRBV3-1 and TRBJ1-5, is DTAVSQTPKYLVTQMGNDKSIKCEQNLGHDTMYWYKQDSKKFLKIMFSYNNKELIINETVPNRFSPKSPDKAHLNLHINSLELGDSAVYFCASSSRNSNQPQHFGDGTRLSIL.

The chain couples TRBV29-1 to TRBJ2-1; 12 nucleotides match TRBD2. Germline loops: CDR1 SQVTM, CDR2 ANQGSEA. After removal of 7 bases from V and 7 bases from J, the junction contained 5 bases not matched to a gene. The CDR3 has 13 amino acids. CDR3 coding DNA: TGCAGCGGTCAAGGACTAGCGGGGAATGAGCAGTTCTTC. Protein sequence: CSGQGLAGNEQFF.

The rearrangement uses TRBV18 and TRBJ1-1; D not certain. Between the trimmed V and J ends, which lost 3 bases and 0 bases, there was a span of 8 bases. This CDR3 has 14 amino acids. Germline values: CDR1 KGHSH, CDR2 LQKENI. CDR3 sequence (DNA): TGTGCCAGCTCACCGTACTCCTTGAACACTGAAGCTTTCTTT. Translated: CASSPYSLNTEAFF.

The chain combines TRBV2 with TRBJ2-7, with D tentatively TRBD2 (6 bases). Trimming took 6 bases from V and 6 from J, leaving 12 bases between them. The CDR3 totals 12 residues. Germline assignment: CDR1 SNHLY and CDR2 FYNNEI. The CDR3 DNA follows: TGTGCCAGCAGGCGACTAGAAGTCGAGCAGTACTTC. Translation: CASRRLEVEQYF.

The chain employs TRBV7-9 and TRBJ1-4; D is undetermined. Per the germline V gene, CDR1 is SEHNR and CDR2 is FQNEAQ (reference sequence). This CDR3 is built from 14 residues. Trimming cost V 4 bases and J 4 bases, with 10 bases left between them. In nucleotides, the CDR3 is TGTGCCAGCAGCTACCGACAAGATAATGAAAAACTGTTTTTT. This sequence encodes CASSYRQDNEKLFF.

This clonotype was seen a single time. The CDR3 spells CASSSTGTTTGKLFF. The CDR3 nucleotides are TGTGCCAGCAGTTCTACAGGGACGACGACGGGAAAACTGTTTTTT. The gene calls are TRBV28 and TRBJ1-4; TRBD1 is a possible D gene (6 bases). The CDR3 contains 15 residues. Germline V gives CDR1 MDHEN, CDR2 SYDVKM. V lost 4 bases to trimming and J lost 10 bases, with 19 bases between them.